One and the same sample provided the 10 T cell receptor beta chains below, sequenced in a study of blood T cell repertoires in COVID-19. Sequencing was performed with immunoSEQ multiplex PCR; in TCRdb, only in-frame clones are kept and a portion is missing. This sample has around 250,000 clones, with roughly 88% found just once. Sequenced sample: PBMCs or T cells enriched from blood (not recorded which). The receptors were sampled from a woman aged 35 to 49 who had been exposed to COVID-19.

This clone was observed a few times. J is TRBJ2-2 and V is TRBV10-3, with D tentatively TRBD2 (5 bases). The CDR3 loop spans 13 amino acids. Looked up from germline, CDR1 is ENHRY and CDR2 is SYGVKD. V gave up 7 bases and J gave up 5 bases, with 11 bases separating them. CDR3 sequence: CAITGEGTGELFF. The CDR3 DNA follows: TGTGCCATCACCGGGGAAGGAACCGGGGAGCTGTTTTTT.

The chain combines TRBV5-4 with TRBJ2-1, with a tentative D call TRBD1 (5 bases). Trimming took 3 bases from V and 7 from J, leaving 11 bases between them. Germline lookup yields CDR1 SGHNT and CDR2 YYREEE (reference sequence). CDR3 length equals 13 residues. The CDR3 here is CASSSARDNEQFF. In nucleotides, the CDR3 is TGTGCCAGCAGCTCGGCCAGGGATAATGAGCAGTTCTTC.

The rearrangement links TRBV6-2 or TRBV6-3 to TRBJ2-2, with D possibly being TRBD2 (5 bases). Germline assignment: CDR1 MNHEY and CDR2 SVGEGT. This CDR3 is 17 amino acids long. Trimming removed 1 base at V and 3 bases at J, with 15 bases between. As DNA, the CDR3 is TGTGCCAGCAGTTACTTCCTAGGCCTGGGAGACACCGGGGAGCTGTTTTTT. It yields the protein CASSYFLGLGDTGELFF.

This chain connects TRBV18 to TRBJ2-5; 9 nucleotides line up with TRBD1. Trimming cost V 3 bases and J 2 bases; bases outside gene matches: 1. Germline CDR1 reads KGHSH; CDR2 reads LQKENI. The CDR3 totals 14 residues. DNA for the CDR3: TGTGCCAGCTCACCGGGACAGGGTCAAGAGACCCAGTACTTC. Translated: CASSPGQGQETQYF.

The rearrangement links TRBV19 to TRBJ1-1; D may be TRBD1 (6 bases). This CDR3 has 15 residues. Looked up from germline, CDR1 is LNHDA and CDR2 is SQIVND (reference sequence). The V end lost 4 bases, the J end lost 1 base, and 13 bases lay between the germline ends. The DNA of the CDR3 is TGTGCCAGTAGTAGCGGTGCGGGGGCGAACACTGAAGCTTTCTTT. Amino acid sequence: CASSSGAGANTEAFF.

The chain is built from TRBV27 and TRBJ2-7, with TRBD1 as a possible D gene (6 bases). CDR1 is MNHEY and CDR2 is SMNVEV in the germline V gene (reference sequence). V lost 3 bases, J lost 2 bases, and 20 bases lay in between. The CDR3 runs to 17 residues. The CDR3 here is CASSFAGDTSFPYEQYF. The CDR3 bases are TGTGCCAGCAGTTTCGCCGGGGACACCTCGTTTCCCTACGAGCAGTACTTC.

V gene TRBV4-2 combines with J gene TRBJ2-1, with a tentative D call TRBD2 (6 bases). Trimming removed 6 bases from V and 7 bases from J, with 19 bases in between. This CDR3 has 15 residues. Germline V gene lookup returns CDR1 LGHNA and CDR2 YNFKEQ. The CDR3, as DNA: TGTGCCAGCAGTACGGAAGCGGGTCAAAGGAATGAGCAGTTCTTC. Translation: CASSTEAGQRNEQFF.

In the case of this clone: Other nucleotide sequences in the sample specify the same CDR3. The CDR3 sequence: CASSPGQGYGYTF. The CDR3 DNA is TGTGCCAGCTCACCGGGACAGGGTTATGGCTACACCTTC. V usage is TRBV18 and J usage is TRBJ1-2, with 9 bases that match TRBD1. Unmatched junction bases numbered 1, after V lost 3 bases and J lost 5 bases. Germline loops: CDR1 KGHSH, CDR2 LQKENI. This CDR3 contains 13 residues. The whole variable domain, filled in from reference TRBV18 and TRBJ1-2, reads NAGVMQNPRHLVRRRGQEARLRCSPMKGHSHVYWYRQLPEEGLKFMVYLQKENIIDESGMPKERFSAEFPKEGPSILRIQQVVRGDSAAYFCASSPGQGYGYTFGSGTRLTVV.

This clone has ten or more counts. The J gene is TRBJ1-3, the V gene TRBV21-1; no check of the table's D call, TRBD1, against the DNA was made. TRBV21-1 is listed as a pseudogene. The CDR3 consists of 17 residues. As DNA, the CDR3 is TGTGCCAGCATCTGGGGTGTGGAGGACAGGGGGGCATACACCATATATTTT. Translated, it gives CASIWGVEDRGAYTIYF.

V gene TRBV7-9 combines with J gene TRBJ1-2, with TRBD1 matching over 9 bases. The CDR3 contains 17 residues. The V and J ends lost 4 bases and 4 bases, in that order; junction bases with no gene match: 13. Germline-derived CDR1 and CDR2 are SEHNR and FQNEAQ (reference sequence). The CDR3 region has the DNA TGTGCCAGCAGCTCCCAGGGACAGGGATTACTTGTCTATGGCTACACCTTC. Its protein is CASSSQGQGLLVYGYTF.